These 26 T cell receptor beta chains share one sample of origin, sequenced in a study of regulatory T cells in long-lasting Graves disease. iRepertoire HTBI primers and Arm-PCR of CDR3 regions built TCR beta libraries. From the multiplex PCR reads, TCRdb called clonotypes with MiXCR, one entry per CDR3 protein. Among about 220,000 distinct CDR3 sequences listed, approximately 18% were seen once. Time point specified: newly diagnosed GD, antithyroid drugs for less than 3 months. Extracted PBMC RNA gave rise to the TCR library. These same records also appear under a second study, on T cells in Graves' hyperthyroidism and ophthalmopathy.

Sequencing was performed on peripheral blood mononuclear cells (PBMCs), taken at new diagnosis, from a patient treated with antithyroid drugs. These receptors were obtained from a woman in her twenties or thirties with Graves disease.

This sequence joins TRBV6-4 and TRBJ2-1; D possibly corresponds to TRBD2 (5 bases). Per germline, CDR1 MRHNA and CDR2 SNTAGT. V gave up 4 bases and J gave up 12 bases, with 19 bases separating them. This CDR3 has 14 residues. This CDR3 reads CASSGRTAMMVQFF. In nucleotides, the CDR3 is TGTGCCAGCAGTGGCCGGACTGCAATGATGGTGCAGTTCTTC.

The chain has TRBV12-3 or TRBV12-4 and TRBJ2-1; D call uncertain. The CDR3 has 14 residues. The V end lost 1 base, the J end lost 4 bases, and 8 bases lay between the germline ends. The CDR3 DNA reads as TGTGCCAGCAGTTTAGGTAACGGGTACAATGAGCAGTTCTTC. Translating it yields CASSLGNGYNEQFF.

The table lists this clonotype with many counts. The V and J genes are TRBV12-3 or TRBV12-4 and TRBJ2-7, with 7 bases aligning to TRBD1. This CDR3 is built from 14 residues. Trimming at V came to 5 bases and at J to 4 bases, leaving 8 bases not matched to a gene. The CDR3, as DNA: TGTGCCAGCAGTCGTACGACAGGGCCATACGAGCAGTACTTC. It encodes CASSRTTGPYEQYF.

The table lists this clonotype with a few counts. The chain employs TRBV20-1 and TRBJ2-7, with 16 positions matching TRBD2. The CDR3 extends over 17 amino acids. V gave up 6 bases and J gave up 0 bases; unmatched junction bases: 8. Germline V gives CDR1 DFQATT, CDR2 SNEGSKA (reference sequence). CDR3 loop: CSAAGLAGGLSSYEQYF. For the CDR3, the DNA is TGCAGTGCCGCGGGACTAGCGGGGGGGTTGAGCTCCTACGAGCAGTACTTC.

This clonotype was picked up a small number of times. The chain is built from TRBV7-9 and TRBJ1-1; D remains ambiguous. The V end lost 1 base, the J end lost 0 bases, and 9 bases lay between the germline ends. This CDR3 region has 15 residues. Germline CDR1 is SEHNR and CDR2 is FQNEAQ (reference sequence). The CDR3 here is CASSLEAVMNTEAFF. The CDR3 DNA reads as TGTGCCAGCAGCTTAGAGGCAGTTATGAACACTGAAGCTTTCTTT.

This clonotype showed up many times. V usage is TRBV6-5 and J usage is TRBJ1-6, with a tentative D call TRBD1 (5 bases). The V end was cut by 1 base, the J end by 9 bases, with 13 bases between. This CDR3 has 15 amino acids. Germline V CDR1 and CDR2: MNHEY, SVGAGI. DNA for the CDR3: TGTGCCAGCAGTTACTTGGGCCCTGGGGGTTCACCCCTCCACTTT. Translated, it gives CASSYLGPGGSPLHF.

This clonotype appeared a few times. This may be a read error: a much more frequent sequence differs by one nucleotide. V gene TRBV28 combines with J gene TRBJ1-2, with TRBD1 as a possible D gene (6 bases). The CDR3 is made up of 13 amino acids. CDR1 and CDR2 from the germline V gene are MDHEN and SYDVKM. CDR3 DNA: TGTGCCAGCACGCTCCAGGGGAACTATGGCTACGCCTTC. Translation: CASTLQGNYGYAF.

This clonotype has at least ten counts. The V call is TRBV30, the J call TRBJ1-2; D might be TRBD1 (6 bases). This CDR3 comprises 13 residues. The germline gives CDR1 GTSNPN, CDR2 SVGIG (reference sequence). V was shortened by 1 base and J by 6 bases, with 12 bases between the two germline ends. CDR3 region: CAWSGDRSDGYTF. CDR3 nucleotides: TGTGCCTGGAGTGGAGACAGGTCGGATGGCTACACCTTC.

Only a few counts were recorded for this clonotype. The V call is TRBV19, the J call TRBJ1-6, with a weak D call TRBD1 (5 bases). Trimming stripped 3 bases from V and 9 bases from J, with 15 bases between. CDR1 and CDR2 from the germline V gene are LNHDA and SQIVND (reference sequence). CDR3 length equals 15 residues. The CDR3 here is CASSIDRGNGSPLHF. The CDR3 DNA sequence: TGTGCCAGTAGTATTGATCGGGGCAACGGTTCACCCCTCCACTTT.

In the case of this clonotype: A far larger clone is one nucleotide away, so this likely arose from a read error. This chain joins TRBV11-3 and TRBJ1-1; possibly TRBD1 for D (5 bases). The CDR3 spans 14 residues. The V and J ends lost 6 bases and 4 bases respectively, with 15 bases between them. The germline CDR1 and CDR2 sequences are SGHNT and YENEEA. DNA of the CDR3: TGTGCCAGCAGTCGGGACGGGGGGGGCACTGAAGCTTTCTTT. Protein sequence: CASSRDGGGTEAFF.

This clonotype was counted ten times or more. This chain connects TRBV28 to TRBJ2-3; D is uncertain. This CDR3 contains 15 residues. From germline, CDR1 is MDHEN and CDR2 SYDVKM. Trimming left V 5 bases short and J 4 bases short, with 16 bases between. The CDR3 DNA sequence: TGTGCCAGCAGTGAGGCTGATTTGTGGGCAGATACGCAGTATTTT. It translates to CASSEADLWADTQYF.

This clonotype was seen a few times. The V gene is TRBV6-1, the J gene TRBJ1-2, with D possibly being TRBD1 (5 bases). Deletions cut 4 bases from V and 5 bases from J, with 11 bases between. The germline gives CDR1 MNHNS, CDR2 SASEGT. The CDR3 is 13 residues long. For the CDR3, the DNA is TGTGCCAGCAGTGCACCAAGACAGTATGGCTACACCTTC. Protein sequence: CASSAPRQYGYTF.

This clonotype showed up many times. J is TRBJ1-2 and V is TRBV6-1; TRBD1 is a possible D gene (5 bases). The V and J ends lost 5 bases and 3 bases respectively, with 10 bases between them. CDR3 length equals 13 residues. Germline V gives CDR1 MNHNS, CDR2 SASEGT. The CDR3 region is CASSPGLYYGYTF. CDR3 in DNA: TGTGCCAGCAGTCCGGGACTCTACTATGGCTACACCTTC.

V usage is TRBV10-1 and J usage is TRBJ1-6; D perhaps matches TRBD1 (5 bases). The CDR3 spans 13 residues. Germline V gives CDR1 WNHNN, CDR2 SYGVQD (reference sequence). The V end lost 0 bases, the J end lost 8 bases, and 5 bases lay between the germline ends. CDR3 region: CASSESTDSPLHF. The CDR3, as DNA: TGCGCCAGCAGTGAGTCGACAGATTCACCCCTCCACTTT.

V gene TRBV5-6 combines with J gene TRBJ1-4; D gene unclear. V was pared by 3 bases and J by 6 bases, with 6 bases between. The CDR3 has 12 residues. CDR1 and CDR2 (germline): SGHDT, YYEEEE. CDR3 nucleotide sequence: TGTGCCAGCAGCTCAATGGATGAAAAACTGTTTTTT. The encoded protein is CASSSMDEKLFF.

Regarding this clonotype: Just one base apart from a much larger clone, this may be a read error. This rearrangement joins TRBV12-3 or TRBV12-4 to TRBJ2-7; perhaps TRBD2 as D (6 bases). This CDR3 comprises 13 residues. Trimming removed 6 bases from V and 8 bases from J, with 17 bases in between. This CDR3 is CASRAGGNRKQYF. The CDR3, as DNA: TGTGCCAGCAGAGCAGGCGGGAACAGGAAGCAGTACTTC.

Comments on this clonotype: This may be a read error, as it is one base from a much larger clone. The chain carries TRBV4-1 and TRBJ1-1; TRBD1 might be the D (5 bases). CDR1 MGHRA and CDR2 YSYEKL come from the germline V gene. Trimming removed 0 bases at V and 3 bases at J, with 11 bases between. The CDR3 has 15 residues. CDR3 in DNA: TGCGCCAGCAGCCAAGAAGGCAGGGAGGACACTGAAGCTTTCTTT. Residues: CASSQEGREDTEAFF.

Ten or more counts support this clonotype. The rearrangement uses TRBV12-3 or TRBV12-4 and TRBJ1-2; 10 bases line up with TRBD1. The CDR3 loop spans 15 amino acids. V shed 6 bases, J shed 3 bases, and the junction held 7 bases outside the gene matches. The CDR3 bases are TGTGCCAGCAGCCGTGGGACAGGGGATTACTATGGCTACACCTTC. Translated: CASSRGTGDYYGYTF.

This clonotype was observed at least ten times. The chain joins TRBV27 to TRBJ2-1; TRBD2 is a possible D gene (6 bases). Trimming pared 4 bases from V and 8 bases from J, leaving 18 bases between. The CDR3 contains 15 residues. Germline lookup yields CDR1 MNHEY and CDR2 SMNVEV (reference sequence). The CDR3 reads CASSCPGLAGYEQFF. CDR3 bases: TGTGCCAGCAGTTGCCCGGGACTGGCGGGCTATGAGCAGTTCTTC.

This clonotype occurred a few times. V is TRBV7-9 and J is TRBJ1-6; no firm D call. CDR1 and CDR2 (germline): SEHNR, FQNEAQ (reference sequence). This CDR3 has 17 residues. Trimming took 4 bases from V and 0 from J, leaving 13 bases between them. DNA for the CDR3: TGTGCCAGCAGCTCCGCAGGTTCGAGCTCCTATAATTCACCCCTCCACTTT. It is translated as CASSSAGSSSYNSPLHF.

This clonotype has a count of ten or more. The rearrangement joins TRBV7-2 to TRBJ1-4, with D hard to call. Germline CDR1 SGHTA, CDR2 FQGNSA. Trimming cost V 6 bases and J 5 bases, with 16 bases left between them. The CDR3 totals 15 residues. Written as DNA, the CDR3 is TGTGCCAGCAGTACCCTAGGCAGACTCAATGAAAAACTGTTTTTT. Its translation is CASSTLGRLNEKLFF.

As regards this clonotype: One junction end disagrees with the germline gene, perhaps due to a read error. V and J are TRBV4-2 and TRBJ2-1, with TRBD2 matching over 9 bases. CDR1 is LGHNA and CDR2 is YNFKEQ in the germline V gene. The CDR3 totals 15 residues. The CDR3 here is CASSPRVAGAYEQCF. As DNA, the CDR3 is TGTGCCAGCAGCCCCCGAGTAGCGGGAGCGTATGAGCAGTGCTTC.

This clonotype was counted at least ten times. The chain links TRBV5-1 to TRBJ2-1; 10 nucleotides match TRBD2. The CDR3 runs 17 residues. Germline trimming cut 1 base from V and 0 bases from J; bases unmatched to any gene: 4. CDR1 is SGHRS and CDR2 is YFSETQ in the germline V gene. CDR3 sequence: CASSLTPSGSSYNEQFF. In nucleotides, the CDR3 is TGCGCCAGCAGCTTGACCCCTAGCGGGAGCTCCTACAATGAGCAGTTCTTC.

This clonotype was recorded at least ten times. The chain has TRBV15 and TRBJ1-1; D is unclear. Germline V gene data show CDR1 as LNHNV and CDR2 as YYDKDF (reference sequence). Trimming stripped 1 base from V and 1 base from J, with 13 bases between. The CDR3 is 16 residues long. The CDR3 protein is CATSRGLEESNTEAFF. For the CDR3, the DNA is TGTGCCACCAGCAGAGGATTAGAAGAATCGAACACTGAAGCTTTCTTT.

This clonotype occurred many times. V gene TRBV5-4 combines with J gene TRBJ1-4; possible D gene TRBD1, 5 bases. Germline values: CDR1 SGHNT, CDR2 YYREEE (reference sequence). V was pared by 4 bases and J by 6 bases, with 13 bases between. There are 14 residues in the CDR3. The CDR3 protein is CASSRDGRDEKLFF. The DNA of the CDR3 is TGTGCCAGCAGCCGCGACGGCAGGGATGAAAAACTGTTTTTT.

The CDR3 spells CASSLFKQGFYTEAFF. As DNA, the CDR3 is TGTGCCAGCAGTTTATTCAAACAGGGCTTCTACACTGAAGCTTTCTTT. This sequence joins TRBV28 and TRBJ1-1, with D possibly matching TRBD1 (6 bases). Per the germline V gene, CDR1 is MDHEN and CDR2 is SYDVKM. The V end lost 1 base, the J end lost 3 bases, and 15 bases lay between the germline ends. This CDR3 has 16 amino acids. Based on the CDR3 plus reference TRBV28 and TRBJ1-1, the full variable domain is DVKVTQSSRYLVKRTGEKVFLECVQDMDHENMFWYRQDPGLGLRLIYFSYDVKMKEKGDIPEGYSVSREKKERFSLILESASTNQTSMYLCASSLFKQGFYTEAFFGQGTRLTVV.